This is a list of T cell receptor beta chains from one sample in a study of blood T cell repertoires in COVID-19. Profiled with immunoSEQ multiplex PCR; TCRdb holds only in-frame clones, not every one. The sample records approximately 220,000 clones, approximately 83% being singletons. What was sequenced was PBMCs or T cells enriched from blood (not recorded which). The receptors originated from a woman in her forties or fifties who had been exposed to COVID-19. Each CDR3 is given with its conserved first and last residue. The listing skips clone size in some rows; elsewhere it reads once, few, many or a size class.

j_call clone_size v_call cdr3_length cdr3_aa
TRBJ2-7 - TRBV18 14 CASSPRRGPYEQYF
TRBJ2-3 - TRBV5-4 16 CASSNPRGLSTDTQYF
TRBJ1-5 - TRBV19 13 CASSLTGNQPQHF
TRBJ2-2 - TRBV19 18 CASSPGLAGDPNTGELFF
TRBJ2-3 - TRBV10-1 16 CASSEGAGGKADTQYF
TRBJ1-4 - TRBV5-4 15 CASSIYTTTNEKLFF
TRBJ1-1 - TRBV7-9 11 CASSPQIEAFF
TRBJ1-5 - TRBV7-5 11 CARTINQPQHF
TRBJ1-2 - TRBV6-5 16 CASSYFSSGQGYGYTF
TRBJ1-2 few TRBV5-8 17 CASSPGVRLVLHYGYTF
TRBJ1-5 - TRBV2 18 CASSEALSGRESNQPQHF
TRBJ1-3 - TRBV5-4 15 CASSLGTSSGNTIYF
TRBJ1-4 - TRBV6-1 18 CASSEWGRGRGVEEKLFF
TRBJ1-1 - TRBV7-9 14 CASRAEAANTEAFF
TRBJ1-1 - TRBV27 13 CASSVQGRTEAFF
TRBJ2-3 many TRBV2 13 CASKVAGTDTQYF
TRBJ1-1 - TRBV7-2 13 CASSPLRGTEAFF
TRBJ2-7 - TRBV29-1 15 CSAWTGGPPPHEQYF
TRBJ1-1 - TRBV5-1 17 CASSFTGTGIVGTEAFF
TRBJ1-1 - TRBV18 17 CASSPVQTATGWTEAFF
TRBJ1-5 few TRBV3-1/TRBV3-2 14 CASSRGGGNQPQHF
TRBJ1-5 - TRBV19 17 CASSIEDRVYGNQPQHF
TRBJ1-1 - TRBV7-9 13 CASSSTGNTEAFF
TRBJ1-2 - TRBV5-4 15 CASSLGQGGPYGYTF
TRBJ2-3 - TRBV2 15 CASKARGPRTDTQYF
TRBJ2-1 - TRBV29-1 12 CSVVTGYNEQFF
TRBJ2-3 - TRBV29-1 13 CSVEDSGFGGGYF
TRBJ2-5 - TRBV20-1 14 CSASKGGLQETQYF
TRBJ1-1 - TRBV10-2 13 CASSELTGSEAFF
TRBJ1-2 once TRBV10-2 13 CASIAGQNYGYTF
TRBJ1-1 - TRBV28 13 CASSSVWNTEAFF
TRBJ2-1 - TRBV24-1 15 CATAQRGASYNEQFF
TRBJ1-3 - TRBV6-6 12 CASMGRVDTIYF
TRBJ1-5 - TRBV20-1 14 CSASWTGGNQPQHF
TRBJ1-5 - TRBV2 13 CASRSDSYQPQHF
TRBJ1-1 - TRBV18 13 CASSPGQGLEAFF
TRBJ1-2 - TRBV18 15 CASSSDRGATYGYTF
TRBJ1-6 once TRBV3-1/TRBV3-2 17 CASSLFTGTLRFPALHF
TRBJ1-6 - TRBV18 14 CASSRDRDNSPLHF
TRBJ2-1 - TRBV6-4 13 CASSTEAYNEQFF
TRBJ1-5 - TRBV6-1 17 CASSGSSVWSSNQPQHF
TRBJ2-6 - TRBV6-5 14 CATRTVAGANVLTF
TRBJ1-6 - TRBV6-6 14 CASRSGQGSSPLHF
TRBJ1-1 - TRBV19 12 CASTRWNTEAFF
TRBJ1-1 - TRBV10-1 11 CASSGTGQAFF
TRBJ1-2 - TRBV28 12 CASSLQGTGYTF
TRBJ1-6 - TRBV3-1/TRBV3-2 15 CASSQGRALGSPLHF
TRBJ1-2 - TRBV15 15 CATSRVRGSRDGYTF
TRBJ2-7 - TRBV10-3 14 CAISEGTGLFEQYF
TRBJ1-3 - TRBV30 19 CAWSFSRGARSHSGNTIYF
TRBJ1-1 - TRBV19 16 CASSISTNRGGTEAFF
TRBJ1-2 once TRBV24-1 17 CATSDHLRQRGRGGYTF
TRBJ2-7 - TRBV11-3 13 CASSSFAGDEQYF
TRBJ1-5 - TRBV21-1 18 CASSKADLEDRSNQPQHF
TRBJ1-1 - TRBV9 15 CASSVSPNRATEAFF
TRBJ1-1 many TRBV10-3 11 CATTGPTEAFF